The rows below give T cell receptor beta chains drawn from one sample of a study of CD8 T cells in Susac syndrome. TCRdb reprocessed the immunoSEQ multiplex PCR reads with MiXCR, giving one entry per CDR3 protein. The table lists roughly 70,000 distinct CDR3 sequences, nearly 96% of them singletons. What was sequenced was CD4+ T cells from PBMCs. The receptors stem from a human donor with multiple sclerosis. CDR3s include the opening cysteine and the closing phenylalanine or tryptophan. The D gene is left open where the match is weak. Where a row states a size, it is once, few, many or the class of an expanded clone; other rows omit it.

D,size,J,V,length,CDR3,DNA
TRBD1,.,TRBJ1-4,TRBV20-1,15,CSARDGTGVWEKLFF,TGCAGTGCTAGAGATGGGACAGGGGTTTGGGAAAAACTGTTTTTT
.,.,TRBJ2-3,TRBV7-9,14,CASSLSSNTDTQYF,TGTGCCAGCAGCTTATCCTCTAACACAGATACGCAGTATTTT
TRBD1,.,TRBJ1-5,TRBV3-1,15,CASSQGAGGNQPQHF,TGTGCCAGCAGCCAAGGCGCAGGGGGTAATCAGCCCCAGCATTTT
.,.,TRBJ2-3,TRBV29-1,13,CSVRDGVTDTQYF,TGCAGCGTTAGGGACGGAGTCACAGATACGCAGTATTTT
.,.,TRBJ1-1,TRBV7-2,12,CASSLYFTEAFF,TGTGCCAGCAGCTTATATTTTACTGAAGCTTTCTTT
.,.,TRBJ2-7,TRBV5-8,12,CASSLGWDEQYF,TGTGCCAGCAGCTTGGGCTGGGACGAGCAGTACTTC
TRBD2,.,TRBJ2-5,TRBV4-3,16,CASSQALAGGQETQYF,TGCGCCAGCAGCCAAGCTCTAGCGGGGGGACAAGAGACCCAGTACTTC
.,.,TRBJ1-5,TRBV12-3/TRBV12-4,17,CASSPLGGPTSNQPQHF,TGTGCCAGCAGTCCTCTCGGGGGGCCGACTAGCAATCAGCCCCAGCATTTT
.,.,TRBJ2-1,TRBV7-8,13,CASSLISLNEQFF,TGTGCCAGCAGCTTAATCTCGCTAAATGAGCAGTTCTTC
.,.,TRBJ2-4,TRBV25-1,15,CASSEGGVPKNIQYF,TGTGCCAGCAGTGAGGGCGGGGTTCCCAAAAACATTCAGTACTTC
.,.,TRBJ1-2,TRBV29-1,14,CSVEDGTTFYGYTF,TGCAGCGTTGAAGATGGGACAACTTTCTATGGCTACACCTTC
.,.,TRBJ2-3,TRBV20-1,14,CSAREIVAQDTQYF,TGCAGTGCTAGAGAGATAGTAGCCCAAGATACGCAGTATTTT
TRBD1,.,TRBJ2-5,TRBV28,16,CASSSSGDRGIETQYF,TGTGCCAGCAGTTCATCGGGGGACAGGGGAATCGAGACCCAGTACTTC
.,.,TRBJ2-5,TRBV3-1,14,CASSQGHGKETQYF,TGTGCCAGCAGCCAAGGTCACGGGAAAGAGACCCAGTACTTC
.,once,TRBJ1-1,TRBV3-1,13,CASSQGDTRQAFF,TGTGCCAGCAGCCAAGGGGACACACGACAAGCTTTCTTT
TRBD1,once,TRBJ1-4,TRBV20-1,16,CSAPGQGYGGGEKLFF,TGCAGTGCCCCCGGACAGGGGTACGGGGGAGGTGAAAAACTGTTTTTT
.,.,TRBJ1-1,TRBV29-1,11,CSVAKNTEAFF,TGCAGCGTTGCCAAGAACACTGAAGCTTTCTTT
.,.,TRBJ1-6,TRBV27,15,CASSLSAGPGSPLHF,TGTGCCAGCAGTTTATCGGCAGGACCAGGCTCACCCCTCCACTTT
.,.,TRBJ1-1,TRBV3-1,12,CASSQRHTEAFF,TGTGCCAGCAGCCAACGACACACTGAAGCTTTCTTT
TRBD1,.,TRBJ2-7,TRBV12-3/TRBV12-4,15,CASSLGQGLRDEQYF,TGTGCCAGCAGCCTCGGACAGGGGCTGAGGGACGAGCAGTACTTC
.,.,TRBJ1-6,TRBV20-1,15,CSAREAGLYNSPLHF,TGCAGTGCTAGAGAGGCAGGCCTTTATAATTCACCCCTCCACTTT
.,.,TRBJ2-7,TRBV5-1,15,CASSLGAGPSYEQYF,TGCGCCAGCAGCTTGGGGGCGGGCCCTTCCTACGAGCAGTACTTC
TRBD1,.,TRBJ1-1,TRBV30,15,CAWSGGDRSYTEAFF,TGTGCCTGGAGTGGAGGGGACAGATCGTACACTGAAGCTTTCTTT
.,.,TRBJ1-5,TRBV4-1,14,CASSRLQGHQPQHF,TGCGCCAGCAGCCGACTACAGGGTCATCAGCCCCAGCATTTT
.,.,TRBJ2-7,TRBV7-2,13,CASSLVNSYEQYF,TGTGCCAGCAGCTTAGTTAACAGTTACGAGCAGTACTTC
.,.,TRBJ1-2,TRBV19,13,CASRDDRSYGYTF,TGTGCCAGTAGGGACGACAGGTCCTATGGCTACACCTTC
.,once,TRBJ1-5,TRBV27,14,CASSLREEDQPQHF,TGTGCCAGCAGTTTGAGGGAAGAAGATCAGCCCCAGCATTTT
TRBD1,.,TRBJ2-7,TRBV7-2,15,CASSSVGTGGLEQYF,TGTGCCAGCAGCTCCGTCGGGACAGGGGGCCTCGAGCAGTACTTC
.,.,TRBJ1-2,TRBV5-6,14,CASSLRQFNYGYTF,TGTGCCAGCAGCTTGAGACAATTTAACTATGGCTACACCTTC
TRBD1,.,TRBJ2-1,TRBV10-3,14,CAINRDRGNNEQFF,TGTGCCATCAACCGGGACAGGGGGAACAATGAGCAGTTCTTC
.,.,TRBJ2-5,TRBV7-9,12,CASRLSEETQYF,TGTGCCAGCAGGTTATCCGAAGAGACCCAGTACTTC
.,few,TRBJ2-3,TRBV7-2,13,CASSLGGADTQYF,TGTGCCAGCAGCTTAGGGGGGGCAGATACGCAGTATTTT
.,.,TRBJ2-7,TRBV20-1,14,CSSQGRLKHYEQYF,TGCAGTTCCCAAGGAAGACTGAAACATTACGAGCAGTACTTC
TRBD2,.,TRBJ2-1,TRBV29-1,14,CSVSAGGSYNEQFF,TGCAGCGTGTCAGCGGGGGGCTCCTACAATGAGCAGTTCTTC
TRBD1,.,TRBJ2-5,TRBV6-5,13,CATRRTGRETQYF,TGTGCGACGCGTCGGACAGGCCGGGAGACCCAGTACTTC
.,.,TRBJ2-3,TRBV2,16,CASSEGGASTPDTQYF,TGTGCCAGCAGTGAAGGGGGGGCCTCGACCCCAGATACGCAGTATTTT
.,.,TRBJ2-5,TRBV20-1,11,CSAGLRETQYF,TGCAGTGCTGGACTCAGAGAGACCCAGTACTTC